This is a list of T cell receptor beta chains from one sample in a study of cytomegalovirus exposure and HLA in healthy donors. The assay was immunoSEQ multiplex PCR, and TCRdb's table has in-frame clones only and misses some. This sample has approximately 160,000 clones; about 71% occur once, and the top ten carry roughly 1.5%. The sequencing input was PBMCs. These receptors were obtained from a man aged 50 to 60 in good health and CMV-seronegative. Each CDR3 is given without its conserved first and last residue.

j_call: TRBJ1-2
v_call: TRBV4-1
cdr3_aa: ASSQGHAGDYGYT

j_call: TRBJ2-1
v_call: TRBV6-5
cdr3_aa: ASSLLAGGPDEQF

j_call: TRBJ2-3
v_call: TRBV6-6
cdr3_aa: ASTRGADTDTQY

j_call: TRBJ2-5
v_call: TRBV6-5
cdr3_aa: ASSPGLAGEQY

j_call: TRBJ2-5
v_call: TRBV6-4
cdr3_aa: ARDKGTKETQY

j_call: TRBJ1-1
v_call: TRBV7-2
cdr3_aa: ASSFRGTNYFGGNTEAF

j_call: TRBJ1-4
v_call: TRBV2
cdr3_aa: ARNRDRDEKLF

j_call: TRBJ2-1
v_call: TRBV28
cdr3_aa: ASSKAGGLRDNEQF

j_call: TRBJ2-1
v_call: TRBV5-1
cdr3_aa: ASSPQRDYNNEQF

j_call: TRBJ1-5
v_call: TRBV27
cdr3_aa: ASSLYSSNQPQH

j_call: TRBJ2-1
v_call: TRBV5-1
cdr3_aa: ASSLAGQLISSYNEQF

j_call: TRBJ2-5
v_call: TRBV4-3
cdr3_aa: ASSQDRVRTQETQY

j_call: TRBJ1-1
v_call: TRBV11-2
cdr3_aa: ASSLDGGRSEAF

j_call: TRBJ2-5
v_call: TRBV7-2
cdr3_aa: ASSLGGSSGVFQETQY